The sample holds many counts of the clone carrying this T cell receptor beta chain. What it binds is unknown. This CDR3 is built from 14 residues. The V end was cut by 5 bases, the J end by 2 bases, with 10 bases between. MiXCR was run by TCRdb on the 5' RACE reads, yielding one entry per CDR3 protein. The sample has approximately 400,000 distinct CDR3 sequences; 15% to 20% are singletons. The sample belongs to a study of T-cell memory formation after mild COVID-19. Study findings and constraints: Confirmation was lacking for SARS-CoV-2 specificity of second-wave clones that peaked on day 37. Memory from before infection featured some responding clones, which suggests cross-reactive memory joined. Contracting CD8+ clones were enriched in EMRA, CD4+ mainly in CM and EM.

Sequencing was carried out using PBMCs or a T cell subset sorted from them (not recorded which). The rearrangement joins TRBV12-3 or TRBV12-4 to TRBJ1-5; D remains ambiguous. This sequence was found in a man aged 18 to 29 who had mild COVID-19 (a few samples of this study predate the infection). Cell type and time point are not known. Written as DNA, the CDR3 is TGTGCCAGCAGTGTGATGTTGGGCAATCAGCCCCAGCATTTT. Protein product: CASSVMLGNQPQHF.